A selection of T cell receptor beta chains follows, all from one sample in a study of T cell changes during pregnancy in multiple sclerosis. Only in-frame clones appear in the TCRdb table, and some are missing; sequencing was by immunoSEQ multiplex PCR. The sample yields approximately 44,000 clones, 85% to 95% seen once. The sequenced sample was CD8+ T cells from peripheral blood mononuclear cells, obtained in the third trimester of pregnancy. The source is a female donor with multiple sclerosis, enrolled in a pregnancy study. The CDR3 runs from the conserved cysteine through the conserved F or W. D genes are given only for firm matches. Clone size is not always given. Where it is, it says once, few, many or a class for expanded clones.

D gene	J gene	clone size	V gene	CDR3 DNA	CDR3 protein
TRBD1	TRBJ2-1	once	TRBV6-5	TGTGCCAGCAGTTACGACAGGGTGAATTTCAATGAGCAGTTCTTC	CASSYDRVNFNEQFF
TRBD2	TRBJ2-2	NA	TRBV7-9	TGTGCCAGCAGCTTCCCGCTAGCGGGGAACACCGGGGAGCTGTTTTTT	CASSFPLAGNTGELFF
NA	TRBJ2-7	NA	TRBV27	TGTGCCAGCAGTTTGCGGGACGACTCCTACGAGCAGTACTTC	CASSLRDDSYEQYF
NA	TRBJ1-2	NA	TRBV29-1	TGCAGCGTTGAAGCTGTCAGGAATAACTATGGCTACACCTTC	CSVEAVRNNYGYTF
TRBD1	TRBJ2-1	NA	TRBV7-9	TGTGCCAGCAGACCTACAGGGGACGGGGAGCAGTTCTTC	CASRPTGDGEQFF
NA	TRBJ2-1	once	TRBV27	TGTGCCAGCAGCGTCGATAGTTCCTACAATGAGCAGTTCTTC	CASSVDSSYNEQFF
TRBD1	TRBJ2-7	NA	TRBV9	TGTGCCAGCAGCGTAGGAACAGGGGTGTACGAGCAGTACTTC	CASSVGTGVYEQYF
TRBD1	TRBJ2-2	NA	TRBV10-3	TGTGCCATCAGGGATACCGGGACAGGGAACACCGGGGAGCTGTTTTTT	CAIRDTGTGNTGELFF
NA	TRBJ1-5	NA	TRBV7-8	TGTGCCAGCAGCTCATACAGGGAATCGGAGCACAATCAGCCCCAGCATTTT	CASSSYRESEHNQPQHF
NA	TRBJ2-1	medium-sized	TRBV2	TGTGCCAGCAGTTCCTTCGACAGAGACAATGAGCAGTTCTTC	CASSSFDRDNEQFF
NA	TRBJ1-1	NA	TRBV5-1	TGCGCCAGCAGCCACGCCGCGGGGGGGAGCACTGAAGCTTTCTTT	CASSHAAGGSTEAFF
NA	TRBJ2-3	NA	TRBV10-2	TGCGCCAGCAGTGAAACGGTTAGGGGGATTGCAGATACGCAGTATTTT	CASSETVRGIADTQYF
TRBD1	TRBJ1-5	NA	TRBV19	TGTGCCAGTACTATACAAACCTTAACAGGGGTAGGTAGCAATCAGCCCCAGCATTTT	CASTIQTLTGVGSNQPQHF
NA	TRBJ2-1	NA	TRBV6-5	TGTGCCAGCAGTTACTATCGGACTCTATACAATGAGCAGTTCTTC	CASSYYRTLYNEQFF
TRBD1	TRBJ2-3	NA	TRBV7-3	TGTGCCAGCAGCTTAAGTGGTGGGCAGGGGGCAGATACGCAGTATTTT	CASSLSGGQGADTQYF